Following are 9 T cell receptor beta chains from one sample sequenced in a study of identical twins. TCRdb used MiXCR to reprocess the 5' RACE reads, holding one entry per CDR3 protein. The data hold 310,000 or so distinct CDR3 sequences, with about 8.1% observed a single time. These same records also appear under a second study, on yellow fever vaccine responses in identical twins.

Sequencing input: memory (CD45RO+) T cells sorted from blood. Receptors were obtained from a woman under 30 in good health.

V usage is TRBV4-1 and J usage is TRBJ2-1, with TRBD2 matching over 9 bases. Germline CDR1 is MGHRA and CDR2 is YSYEKL. V lost 3 bases and J lost 7; bases outside the gene matches: 7. The CDR3 totals 15 residues. The CDR3 DNA follows: TGCGCCAGCAGCCAGGACTCTAGCGGGGAAAATGAGCAGTTCTTC. Translation gives CASSQDSSGENEQFF.

This clonotype was seen a few times. This chain connects TRBV5-1 to TRBJ2-5; D unresolved. Germline V gives CDR1 SGHRS, CDR2 YFSETQ. This CDR3 spans 13 amino acids. Trimming stripped 0 bases from V and 3 bases from J, with 6 bases between. The CDR3 coding sequence is TGCGCCAGCAGCTTGGGGTCCGAAGAGACCCAGTACTTC. Protein: CASSLGSEETQYF.

The sample holds a few counts of this clonotype. The chain links TRBV28 to TRBJ1-6; D unresolved. This CDR3 contains 15 residues. Trimming removed 0 bases from V and 11 bases from J, with 14 bases in between. Germline V lookup: CDR1 MDHEN, CDR2 SYDVKM. CDR3 region: CASSLWTPEKAPLHF. Written as DNA, the CDR3 is TGTGCCAGCAGTTTATGGACCCCGGAGAAGGCACCCCTCCACTTT. The variable domain in full, with the rest retrieved from reference TRBV28 and TRBJ1-6, is DVKVTQSSRYLVKRTGEKVFLECVQDMDHENMFWYRQDPGLGLRLIYFSYDVKMKEKGDIPEGYSVSREKKERFSLILESASTNQTSMYLCASSLWTPEKAPLHFGNGTRLTVT.

Ten or more counts support this clonotype. The chain employs TRBV29-1 and TRBJ2-1, with D perhaps TRBD2 (6 bases). With 1 base removed from V and 1 base from J, the gap between germline ends came to 11 bases. Germline loops: CDR1 SQVTM, CDR2 ANQGSEA. CDR3 length: 15 residues. In nucleotides, the CDR3 is TGCAGCGTTGAAGGCCGGGGGAGGTCCTACAATGAGCAGTTCTTC. This sequence encodes CSVEGRGRSYNEQFF.

The table lists this clonotype with many counts. The rearrangement joins TRBV25-1 to TRBJ1-4; TRBD1 might be the D (6 bases). The CDR3 is made up of 13 amino acids. Germline CDR1 reads MGHDK; CDR2 reads SYGVNS. V dropped 4 bases and J dropped 7 bases, with 10 bases sitting between them. The CDR3 bases are TGTGCCAGCAGTGTAGGAGGGGGTGAAAAACTGTTTTTT. As protein: CASSVGGGEKLFF. The whole variable domain, filled in from reference TRBV25-1 and TRBJ1-4, reads EADIYQTPRYLVIGTGKKITLECSQTMGHDKMYWYQQDPGMELHLIHYSYGVNSTEKGDLSSESTVSRIRTEHFPLTLESARPSHTSQYLCASSVGGGEKLFFGSGTQLSVL.

In this sample, this clonotype turned up many times. This chain joins TRBV14 and TRBJ2-1; TRBD2 might be the D (6 bases). Per germline, CDR1 SGHDN and CDR2 FVKESK. Trimming removed 4 bases from V and 3 bases from J, with 13 bases in between. CDR3 size: 15 residues. CDR3 nucleotides: TGTGCCAGCAGCCCCCAAGGGACTCGCTACAATGAGCAGTTCTTC. The encoded protein is CASSPQGTRYNEQFF.

This clonotype was seen a few times. CDR3 loop: CASSGVQGAGTGELFF. The CDR3 region has the DNA TGTGCCAGCAGCGGAGTACAGGGGGCCGGCACCGGGGAGCTGTTTTTT. The chain carries TRBV3-1 and TRBJ2-2; 9 bases line up with TRBD1. Germline V CDR1 and CDR2: LGHDT, YNNKEL (reference sequence). Trimming at V came to 5 bases and at J to 4 bases, leaving 8 bases not matched to a gene. The CDR3 sequence is 16 residues long.

The chain couples TRBV20-1 to TRBJ2-1; D gene uncertain. Between the trimmed V and J ends, which lost 3 bases and 5 bases, there was a span of 11 bases. CDR3 length: 13 amino acids. Germline assignment: CDR1 DFQATT and CDR2 SNEGSKA (reference sequence). The DNA of the CDR3 is TGCAGTGCTAGTCCCCCCCCGGACAATGAGCAGTTCTTC. It is translated as CSASPPPDNEQFF.

This clonotype was recorded many times. The chain combines TRBV28 with TRBJ2-3; 14 bases are shared with TRBD2. Unmatched junction bases numbered 11, after V lost 5 bases and J lost 4 bases. This CDR3 comprises 18 residues. Germline-derived CDR1 and CDR2 are MDHEN and SYDVKM. The CDR3 loop is CASSAPGTSGRVADTQYF. CDR3 sequence (DNA): TGTGCCAGCAGTGCCCCCGGGACTAGCGGGAGAGTGGCAGATACGCAGTATTTT.